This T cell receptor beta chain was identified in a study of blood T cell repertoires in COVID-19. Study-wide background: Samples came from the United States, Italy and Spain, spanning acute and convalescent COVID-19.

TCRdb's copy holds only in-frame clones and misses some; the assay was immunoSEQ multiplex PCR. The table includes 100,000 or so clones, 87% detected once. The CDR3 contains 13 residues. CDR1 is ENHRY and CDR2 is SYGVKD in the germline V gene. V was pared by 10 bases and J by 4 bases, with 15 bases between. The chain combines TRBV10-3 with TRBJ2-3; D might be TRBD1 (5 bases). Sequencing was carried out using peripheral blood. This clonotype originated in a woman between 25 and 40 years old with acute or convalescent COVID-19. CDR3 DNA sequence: TGTGCCACTGCAGGGTGGAGTGCAGATACGCAGTATTTT. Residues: CATAGWSADTQYF.